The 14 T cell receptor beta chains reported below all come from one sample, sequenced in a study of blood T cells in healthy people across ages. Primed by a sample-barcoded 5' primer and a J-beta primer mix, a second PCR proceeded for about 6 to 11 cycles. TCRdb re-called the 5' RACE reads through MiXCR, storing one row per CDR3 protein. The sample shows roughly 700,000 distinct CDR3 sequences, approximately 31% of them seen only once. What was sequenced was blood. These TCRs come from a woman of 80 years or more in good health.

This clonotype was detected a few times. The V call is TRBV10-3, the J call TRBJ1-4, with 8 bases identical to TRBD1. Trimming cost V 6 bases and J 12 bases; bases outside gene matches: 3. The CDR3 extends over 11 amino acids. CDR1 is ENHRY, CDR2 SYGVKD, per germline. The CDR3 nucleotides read TGTGCCATCAGCGCGACAGGGGAACTGTTTTTT. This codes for CAISATGELFF.

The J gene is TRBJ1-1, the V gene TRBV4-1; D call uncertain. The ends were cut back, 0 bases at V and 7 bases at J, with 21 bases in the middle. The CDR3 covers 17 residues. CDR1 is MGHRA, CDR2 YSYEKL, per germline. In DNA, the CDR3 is TGCGCCAGCAGCCAAGATATGGCGGCCGGGATACCGTATGAAGCTTTCTTT. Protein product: CASSQDMAAGIPYEAFF.

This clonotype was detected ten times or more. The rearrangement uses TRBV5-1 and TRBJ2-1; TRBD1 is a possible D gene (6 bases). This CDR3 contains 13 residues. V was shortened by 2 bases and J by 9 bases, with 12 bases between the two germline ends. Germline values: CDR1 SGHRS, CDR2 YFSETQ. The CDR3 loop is CASSLGRGGEQFF. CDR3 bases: TGCGCCAGCAGCTTAGGCAGGGGTGGTGAGCAGTTCTTC.

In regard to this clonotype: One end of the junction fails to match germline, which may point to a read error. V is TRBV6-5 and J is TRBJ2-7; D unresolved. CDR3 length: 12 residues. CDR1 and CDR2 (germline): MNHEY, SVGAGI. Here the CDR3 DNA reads TGTGCCGGCAGTTACTCTTTCGGGGAGCAGTACTTC. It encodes CAGSYSFGEQYF.

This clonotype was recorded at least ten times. CDR3 region: CASSLARLDTQYF. The CDR3 coding sequence is TGTGCCAGCAGCTTAGCTAGATTAGATACGCAGTATTTT. The rearrangement joins TRBV7-3 to TRBJ2-3; the D is unclear. The germline V and J ends were trimmed by 2 bases and 5 bases, with 8 bases remaining between them. Germline V gene data show CDR1 as SGHTA and CDR2 as FQGTGA. CDR3 length equals 13 residues.

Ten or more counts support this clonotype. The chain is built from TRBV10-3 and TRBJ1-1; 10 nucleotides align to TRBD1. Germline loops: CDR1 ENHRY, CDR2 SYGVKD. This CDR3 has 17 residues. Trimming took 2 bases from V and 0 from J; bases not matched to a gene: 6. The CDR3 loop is CAISEAPDRGMNTEAFF. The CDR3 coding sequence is TGTGCCATCAGTGAGGCCCCGGACAGGGGGATGAACACTGAAGCTTTCTTT.

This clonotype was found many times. The CDR3: CASSSGQGGSYNSPLHF. The CDR3 coding sequence is TGTGCCAGCAGCTCCGGACAGGGGGGCTCCTATAATTCACCCCTCCACTTT. The chain links TRBV28 to TRBJ1-6, with 10 bases fitting TRBD1. J gave up 0 bases and V 6 bases, and 5 bases lay outside the gene matches. CDR1 and CDR2 (germline): MDHEN, SYDVKM. The CDR3 sequence is 17 residues long.

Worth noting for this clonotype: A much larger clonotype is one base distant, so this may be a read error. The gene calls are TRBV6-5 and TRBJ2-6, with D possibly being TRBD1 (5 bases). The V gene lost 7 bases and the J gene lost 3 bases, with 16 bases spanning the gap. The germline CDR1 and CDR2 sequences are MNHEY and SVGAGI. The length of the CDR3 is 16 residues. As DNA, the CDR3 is TGTGCCAGCACCAAATCCCAGGGTTTTGGGGCCAACGTCCTGACTTTC. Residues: CASTKSQGFGANVLTF.

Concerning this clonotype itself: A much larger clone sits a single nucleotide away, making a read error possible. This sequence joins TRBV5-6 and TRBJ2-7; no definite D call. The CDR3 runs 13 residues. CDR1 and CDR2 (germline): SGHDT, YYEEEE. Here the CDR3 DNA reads TGTGTCAGCAGCTTGCAACAGTACTACGAGCAGTACTTC. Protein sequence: CVSSLQQYYEQYF.

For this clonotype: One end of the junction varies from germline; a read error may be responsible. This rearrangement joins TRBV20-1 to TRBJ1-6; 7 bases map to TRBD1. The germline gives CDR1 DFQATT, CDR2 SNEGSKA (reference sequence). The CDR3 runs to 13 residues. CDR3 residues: CSGVQQGKRPPHF. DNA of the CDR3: TGCAGTGGCGTACAACAGGGGAAGCGACCCCCCCACTTT.

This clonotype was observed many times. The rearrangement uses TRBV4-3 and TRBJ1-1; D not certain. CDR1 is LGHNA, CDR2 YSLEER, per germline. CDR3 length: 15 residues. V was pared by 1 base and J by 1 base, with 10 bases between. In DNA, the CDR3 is TGCGCCAGCAGCCAAGCCGTCCGGGGGAACACTGAAGCTTTCTTT. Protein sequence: CASSQAVRGNTEAFF.

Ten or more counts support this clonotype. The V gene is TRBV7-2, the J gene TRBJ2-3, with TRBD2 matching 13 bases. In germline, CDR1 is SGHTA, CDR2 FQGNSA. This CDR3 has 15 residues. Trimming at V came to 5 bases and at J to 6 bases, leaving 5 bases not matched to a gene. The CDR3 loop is CASSRTSGGADTQYF. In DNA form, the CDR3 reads TGTGCCAGCAGCCGTACTAGCGGGGGGGCGGATACGCAGTATTTT.

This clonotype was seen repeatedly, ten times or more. CDR3 region: CASSFGPRGEQFF. CDR3 in DNA: TGTGCCAGCAGCTTTGGGCCACGGGGTGAGCAGTTCTTC. The chain employs TRBV5-6 and TRBJ2-1, with TRBD2 as a possible D gene (5 bases). Germline V gene sequence: CDR1 SGHDT, CDR2 YYEEEE. V was trimmed by 2 bases and J by 9 bases, leaving 12 bases between them. The length of the CDR3 is 13 residues.

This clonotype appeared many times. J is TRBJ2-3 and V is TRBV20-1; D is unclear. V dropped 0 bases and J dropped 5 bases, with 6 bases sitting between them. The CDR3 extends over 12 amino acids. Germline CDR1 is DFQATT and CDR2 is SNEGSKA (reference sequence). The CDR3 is CSARDTGDTQYF. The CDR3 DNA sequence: TGCAGTGCTAGAGATACGGGAGATACGCAGTATTTT.